The clone carrying this TCR beta chain was detected a few times. Antigen: not known. Mismatch with germline at one junction end may stem from a read error. Clones were read by immunoSEQ multiplex PCR, and TCRdb kept only the in-frame ones, dropping some. The table records 25,000 to 30,000 clones, approximately 80% of them present only once. Alongside CTLA-4 blockade with ipilimumab, patients with chemo-refractory metastatic non-small-cell lung cancer received focal radiation. This sample is drawn from a study of radiotherapy plus CTLA-4 blockade in lung cancer. From germline, CDR1 is MGHRA and CDR2 YSYEKL. CDR3 length: 12 amino acids. Overall study findings and caveats: Among blood TCR repertoires after radiotherapy plus ipilimumab, tumor-derived clones expanded. Reportedly, early blood T cell clone dynamics best predicted response, with interferon-beta.

The rearrangement links TRBV4-1 to TRBJ1-5; D not resolved. The sample was peripheral blood, taken from a patient treated with radiotherapy plus ipilimumab. This TCR derives from a human donor with non-small cell lung cancer that progressed on radiotherapy plus ipilimumab. Written as DNA, the CDR3 is TGTGCCAGCAGCCAAGCGAATCAGCCCCAGCATTTT. It codes for CASSQANQPQHF.